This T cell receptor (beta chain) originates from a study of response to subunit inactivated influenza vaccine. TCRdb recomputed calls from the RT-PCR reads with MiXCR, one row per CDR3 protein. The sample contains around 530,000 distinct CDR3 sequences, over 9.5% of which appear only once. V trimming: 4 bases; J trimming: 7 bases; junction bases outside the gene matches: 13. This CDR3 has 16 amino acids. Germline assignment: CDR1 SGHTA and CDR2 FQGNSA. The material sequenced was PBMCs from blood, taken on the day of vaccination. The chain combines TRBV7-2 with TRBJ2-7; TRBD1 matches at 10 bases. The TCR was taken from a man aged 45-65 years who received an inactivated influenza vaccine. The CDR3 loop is CASSSSGTGAFWEQYF. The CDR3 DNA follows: TGTGCCAGCAGCTCATCCGGGACAGGGGCCTTTTGGGAGCAGTACTTC.